The rows below give T cell receptor beta chains drawn from one sample of a study of CD8 T cells in Susac syndrome. MiXCR, applied by TCRdb to the immunoSEQ multiplex PCR reads, yields one record per CDR3 protein. The table shows fewer than 90,000 distinct CDR3 sequences, with around 94% occurring only once. The sequencing input was CD8+ T cells from PBMCs. The receptor set was obtained from a human donor with Susac syndrome. CDR3s include the opening cysteine and the closing phenylalanine or tryptophan. The order of the fields is J gene, clone size, D gene, V gene, CDR3 DNA, CDR3 protein. A D gene is named only where the DNA matches it firmly. Not all rows give a size; the values are once, few, many and, for expanded clones, a class.

TRBJ2-7,few,TRBD1,TRBV29-1,TGCAGCGTTGAGAGACAGGGAAGTACCTACGAGCAGTACTTC,CSVERQGSTYEQYF
TRBJ2-2,-,TRBD2,TRBV4-3,TGCGCCAGCAGCCAAGAAGGACTAGCCCCCGGGGAGCTGTTTTTT,CASSQEGLAPGELFF
TRBJ1-4,-,-,TRBV25-1,TGTGCCAGCAGTGAACCCACGAATTTTCGTCTCCAGAATGAAAAACTGTTTTTT,CASSEPTNFRLQNEKLFF
TRBJ2-5,once,-,TRBV10-3,TGTGCCATCAGTGACCCGCCAGGGGGGTCAGAGACCCAGTACTTC,CAISDPPGGSETQYF
TRBJ2-7,-,TRBD1,TRBV12-3/TRBV12-4,TGTGCCAGCAGTTTAATCCGGACAGGGTACTACGAGCAGTACTTC,CASSLIRTGYYEQYF
TRBJ1-5,-,TRBD1,TRBV6-2/TRBV6-3,TGTGCCAGCAGCCACGCGAGGACAGGGAATCAGCCCCAGCATTTT,CASSHARTGNQPQHF
TRBJ2-3,-,TRBD2,TRBV6-1,TGTGCCAGCCTTCCCCTAGCGGGGGGAAGCACAGATACGCAGTATTTT,CASLPLAGGSTDTQYF
TRBJ1-5,-,-,TRBV3-1,TGTGCCAGCAGCCAAGATCTTGAAGCCCAGCCCCAGCATTTT,CASSQDLEAQPQHF
TRBJ2-7,once,-,TRBV27,TGTGCCAGCAGTTTGATCGGGAGCTCCTACGAGCAGTACTTC,CASSLIGSSYEQYF
TRBJ2-1,-,-,TRBV5-6,TGTGCCAGCAGCTTTGACGGGACCTATAACAATGAGCAGTTCTTC,CASSFDGTYNNEQFF
TRBJ1-1,-,-,TRBV12-3/TRBV12-4,TGTGCCAGCAGTTTATCCCCCGAGGGACTCGCCAATACTGAAGCTTTCTTT,CASSLSPEGLANTEAFF
TRBJ2-6,-,TRBD1,TRBV6-6,TGTGCCACGAGACAGGGGGTGGCCAACGTCCTGACTTTC,CATRQGVANVLTF
TRBJ2-5,-,-,TRBV21-1,TGTGCCAGCAGCAAAGCGACACCCACGGGGGAGACCCAGTACTTC,CASSKATPTGETQYF
TRBJ2-7,-,TRBD1,TRBV6-2/TRBV6-3,TGTGCCAGCGGTGCCGGGACAGGGGCCTACGAGCAGTACTTC,CASGAGTGAYEQYF
TRBJ2-7,once,-,TRBV11-2,TGTGCCAGCAGCTTAGTTGGCGGGAACACCTACGAGCAGTACTTC,CASSLVGGNTYEQYF
TRBJ2-7,-,TRBD2,TRBV15,TGTGCCACCAGCGTGGGACTAGCGGCCTACGAGCAGTACTTC,CATSVGLAAYEQYF
TRBJ2-7,-,-,TRBV9,TGTGCCAGCAGCGTAGGCGGAGGGTATGACGAGCAGTACTTC,CASSVGGGYDEQYF
TRBJ2-1,-,-,TRBV19,TGTGCCAGTAGTATTGGTACCTACAATGAGCAGTTCTTC,CASSIGTYNEQFF
TRBJ1-1,-,-,TRBV2,TGTGCCCGAGTACCTGAAGCTTTCTTT,CARVPEAFF
TRBJ2-2,-,-,TRBV9,TGTGCCAGCAGCGTAGAACCGGGTGACGGCTACACCGGGGAGCTGTTTTTT,CASSVEPGDGYTGELFF
TRBJ2-3,once,-,TRBV27,TGTGCCAGCAGTTTAGGTCAGGGTAGCACAGATACGCAGTATTTT,CASSLGQGSTDTQYF
TRBJ1-2,-,-,TRBV15,TGTGCCACCAGCATGTGGACAGCTTATGGCTACACCTTC,CATSMWTAYGYTF
TRBJ2-7,-,-,TRBV12-3/TRBV12-4,TGTGCCAGCAGTTCGAGCCGAAGCTCCTACGAGCAGTACTTC,CASSSSRSSYEQYF